This is a list of T cell receptor beta chains from one sample in a study of T cells in Graves' hyperthyroidism and ophthalmopathy. TCRdb fed the multiplex PCR reads into MiXCR, producing one record per CDR3 protein. The sample holds roughly 570,000 distinct CDR3 sequences, around 42% seen once. Sequenced material: peripheral blood or thyroid tissue (not recorded which). These receptors were taken from an adult woman with Graves' disease, either hyperthyroidism or ophthalmopathy (not recorded which). Both conserved end residues are part of each CDR3. Fields, in order: CDR3 protein, CDR3 DNA, D gene, clone size, V gene, J gene. A D gene is named only where the DNA matches it firmly. Expanded clones are given a class, and other clones once, few, many or no size at all.

CDR3aa: CASSAGVPGTGKLFF
CDR3nt: TGTGCCAGCAGTGCGGGGGTGCCGGGAACTGGAAAACTGTTTTTT
d_gene: -
abundance: -
v_gene: TRBV2
j_gene: TRBJ1-4

CDR3aa: CASSTGTGGGEQYF
CDR3nt: TGTGCCAGCAGTACCGGGACAGGGGGCGGCGAGCAGTACTTC
d_gene: TRBD1
abundance: -
v_gene: TRBV2
j_gene: TRBJ2-7

CDR3aa: CAISEGGGDQPQHF
CDR3nt: TGTGCCATCAGCGAGGGAGGGGGTGATCAGCCCCAGCATTTT
d_gene: -
abundance: many
v_gene: TRBV10-3
j_gene: TRBJ1-5

CDR3aa: CASSLRDGKAFF
CDR3nt: TGTGCCAGCAGTTTAAGGGACGGAAAAGCTTTCTTT
d_gene: -
abundance: many
v_gene: TRBV12-3/TRBV12-4
j_gene: TRBJ1-1

CDR3aa: CASLKLNTGGKQPQHF
CDR3nt: TGTGCCAGTCTTAAACTGAACACCGGGGGCAAGCAGCCCCAGCATTTT
d_gene: -
abundance: few
v_gene: TRBV19
j_gene: TRBJ1-5

CDR3aa: CASSVDRGAYEQYF
CDR3nt: TGTGCCAGCAGCGTTGACAGGGGTGCCTACGAGCAGTACTTC
d_gene: TRBD1
abundance: -
v_gene: TRBV2
j_gene: TRBJ2-7

CDR3aa: CASSQATSIYEQYF
CDR3nt: TGTGCCAGCAGCCAAGCTACTAGTATATACGAGCAGTACTTC
d_gene: -
abundance: few
v_gene: TRBV4-2
j_gene: TRBJ2-7

CDR3aa: CAPGPTGRGTEAFF
CDR3nt: TGTGCCCCGGGGCCTACGGGGAGAGGAACTGAAGCTTTCTTT
d_gene: -
abundance: -
v_gene: TRBV10-3
j_gene: TRBJ1-1

CDR3aa: CASSFASGSSGELFF
CDR3nt: TGTGCCAGCAGTTTTGCTAGCGGGAGTTCCGGGGAGCTGTTTTTT
d_gene: TRBD2
abundance: many
v_gene: TRBV6-5
j_gene: TRBJ2-2

CDR3aa: CASSLAGATTPSEQYF
CDR3nt: TGCGCCAGCAGCTTGGCCGGGGCCACCACTCCAAGCGAGCAGTACTTC
d_gene: -
abundance: many
v_gene: TRBV5-1
j_gene: TRBJ2-7

CDR3aa: CASAWAREETQYF
CDR3nt: TGTGCCAGCGCCTGGGCTCGAGAAGAGACCCAGTACTTC
d_gene: -
abundance: many
v_gene: TRBV2
j_gene: TRBJ2-5

CDR3aa: CASSHTRPGSSGNTIYF
CDR3nt: TGTGCCAGCAGCCATACCCGCCCGGGGAGCTCTGGAAACACCATATATTTT
d_gene: -
abundance: few
v_gene: TRBV16
j_gene: TRBJ1-3

CDR3aa: CAISDQGMNTEAFF
CDR3nt: TGTGCCATCAGTGACCAGGGGATGAACACTGAAGCTTTCTTT
d_gene: -
abundance: few
v_gene: TRBV10-3
j_gene: TRBJ1-1

CDR3aa: CASTLGGYTEAFF
CDR3nt: TGTGCCAGCACCCTCGGAGGGTACACTGAAGCTTTCTTT
d_gene: -
abundance: few
v_gene: TRBV2
j_gene: TRBJ1-1

CDR3aa: CAISSTGTDTEAFF
CDR3nt: TGTGCCATCAGTTCGACAGGGACGGACACTGAAGCTTTCTTT
d_gene: TRBD1
abundance: few
v_gene: TRBV10-3
j_gene: TRBJ1-1

CDR3aa: CASSEGQYF
CDR3nt: TGTGCCAGCAGTGAAGGGCAGTACTTC
d_gene: -
abundance: -
v_gene: TRBV7-9
j_gene: TRBJ2-7

CDR3aa: CASSPLMAGVRETQYF
CDR3nt: TGTGCCAGCAGCCCCCTCATGGCGGGAGTCCGAGAGACCCAGTACTTC
d_gene: TRBD2
abundance: many
v_gene: TRBV9
j_gene: TRBJ2-5

CDR3aa: CASSLEGDRVPYF
CDR3nt: TGCGCCAGCAGCTTGGAAGGGGACAGGGTACCGTACTTC
d_gene: TRBD1
abundance: -
v_gene: TRBV5-1
j_gene: TRBJ2-5

CDR3aa: CASSPFRNTEAFF
CDR3nt: TGCGCCAGCAGCCCTTTTAGGAACACTGAAGCTTTCTTT
d_gene: -
abundance: many
v_gene: TRBV5-1
j_gene: TRBJ1-1

CDR3aa: CSAQPGLDVETQYF
CDR3nt: TGCAGTGCTCAACCGGGACTAGATGTGGAGACCCAGTACTTC
d_gene: TRBD2
abundance: many
v_gene: TRBV20-1
j_gene: TRBJ2-5

CDR3aa: CASTQGLEAFF
CDR3nt: TGTGCCAGCACCCAAGGGCTCGAAGCTTTCTTT
d_gene: -
abundance: -
v_gene: TRBV7-9
j_gene: TRBJ1-1

CDR3aa: CSLSSGYDYEQYF
CDR3nt: TGCAGCTTAAGTTCGGGATATGACTACGAGCAGTACTTC
d_gene: -
abundance: -
v_gene: TRBV29-1
j_gene: TRBJ2-7

CDR3aa: CASSARDYEQYF
CDR3nt: TGTGCCAGCAGTGCTAGAGACTACGAGCAGTACTTC
d_gene: -
abundance: few
v_gene: TRBV10-3
j_gene: TRBJ2-7

CDR3aa: CASRQGPGGAFF
CDR3nt: TGTGCCAGCAGACAGGGGCCCGGGGGAGCTTTCTTT
d_gene: TRBD1
abundance: -
v_gene: TRBV19
j_gene: TRBJ1-1

CDR3aa: CASSPEPVSSYEQYF
CDR3nt: TGTGCCAGCAGTCCCGAGCCGGTTAGCTCCTACGAGCAGTACTTC
d_gene: -
abundance: once
v_gene: TRBV7-9
j_gene: TRBJ2-7

CDR3aa: CASSAIVGETQYF
CDR3nt: TGTGCCAGCAGTGCTATCGTGGGAGAGACCCAGTACTTC
d_gene: -
abundance: many
v_gene: TRBV6-1
j_gene: TRBJ2-5

CDR3aa: CASSPRTSRSSYEQYF
CDR3nt: TGTGCCAGCAGTCCTCGGACTAGCCGGAGCTCCTACGAGCAGTACTTC
d_gene: TRBD2
abundance: -
v_gene: TRBV2
j_gene: TRBJ2-7

CDR3aa: CAISGGDSYSPLHF
CDR3nt: TGTGCCATCAGTGGGGGAGACAGTTATTCACCCCTCCACTTT
d_gene: -
abundance: -
v_gene: TRBV10-3
j_gene: TRBJ1-6

CDR3aa: CASSLTRDTGQETQYF
CDR3nt: TGTGCCAGCAGCTTAACCCGGGACACTGGACAAGAGACCCAGTACTTC
d_gene: -
abundance: -
v_gene: TRBV7-3
j_gene: TRBJ2-5

CDR3aa: CASVGWQPQHF
CDR3nt: TGTGCCAGCGTGGGGTGGCAGCCCCAGCATTTT
d_gene: -
abundance: -
v_gene: TRBV2
j_gene: TRBJ1-5

CDR3aa: CASLGAPGANVLTF
CDR3nt: TGCGCCAGTTTGGGAGCTCCTGGGGCCAACGTCCTGACTTTC
d_gene: -
abundance: few
v_gene: TRBV10-2
j_gene: TRBJ2-6

CDR3aa: CASSEWEGGTEAFF
CDR3nt: TGCGCCAGCAGTGAATGGGAGGGTGGGACTGAAGCTTTCTTT
d_gene: -
abundance: -
v_gene: TRBV10-2
j_gene: TRBJ1-1

CDR3aa: CTAGNLYGYTF
CDR3nt: TGCACGGCTGGCAACCTCTATGGCTACACCTTC
d_gene: -
abundance: many
v_gene: TRBV29-1
j_gene: TRBJ1-2

CDR3aa: CSASWTGNSYEQYF
CDR3nt: TGCAGTGCTAGCTGGACAGGCAACTCCTACGAGCAGTACTTC
d_gene: TRBD1
abundance: -
v_gene: TRBV20-1
j_gene: TRBJ2-7

CDR3aa: CASSLEGQVITYEQYF
CDR3nt: TGTGCCAGCAGCTTAGAAGGGCAGGTTATTACCTACGAGCAGTACTTC
d_gene: -
abundance: many
v_gene: TRBV7-2
j_gene: TRBJ2-7

CDR3aa: CSARDVQGGYTF
CDR3nt: TGCAGTGCTAGAGATGTCCAAGGAGGCTACACCTTC
d_gene: -
abundance: -
v_gene: TRBV20-1
j_gene: TRBJ1-2

CDR3aa: CASSRAGETYEQYF
CDR3nt: TGTGCCAGCAGTAGAGCGGGAGAAACCTACGAGCAGTACTTC
d_gene: TRBD2
abundance: many
v_gene: TRBV2
j_gene: TRBJ2-7

CDR3aa: CASSASIDTEAFF
CDR3nt: TGTGCCAGCAGCGCAAGCATAGACACTGAAGCTTTCTTT
d_gene: -
abundance: -
v_gene: TRBV9
j_gene: TRBJ1-1

CDR3aa: CASSFTSGRANEQYF
CDR3nt: TGTGCCAGCAGTTTTACTAGCGGGAGGGCTAACGAGCAGTACTTC
d_gene: TRBD2
abundance: few
v_gene: TRBV28
j_gene: TRBJ2-7

CDR3aa: CASSRTSYGYTF
CDR3nt: TGTGCCAGCAGTCGGACGAGCTATGGCTACACCTTC
d_gene: -
abundance: few
v_gene: TRBV2
j_gene: TRBJ1-2

CDR3aa: CSARIQGGQPQHF
CDR3nt: TGCAGTGCTAGGATTCAGGGTGGTCAGCCCCAGCATTTT
d_gene: -
abundance: -
v_gene: TRBV20-1
j_gene: TRBJ1-5

CDR3aa: CASGPKETQYF
CDR3nt: TGCGCCAGCGGGCCAAAAGAGACCCAGTACTTC
d_gene: -
abundance: -
v_gene: TRBV10-2
j_gene: TRBJ2-5

CDR3aa: CASTPTPGNTIYF
CDR3nt: TGTGCCAGCACCCCTACCCCAGGAAACACCATATATTTT
d_gene: -
abundance: many
v_gene: TRBV6-5
j_gene: TRBJ1-3

CDR3aa: CATSDRLDGEQYF
CDR3nt: TGTGCCACCAGTGACCGACTGGACGGCGAGCAGTACTTC
d_gene: -
abundance: many
v_gene: TRBV24-1
j_gene: TRBJ2-7